The 2 T cell receptor beta chains below come from one sample, sequenced in a study of shared clonotypes between healthy human individuals (TCRdb year 2020). Library creation used the immunoSEQ multiplex PCR assay. The source is immuneACCESS, and TCRdb retained only in-frame sequences with V and J called. Part of the clones is not carried over; for the studies checked, unresolved V genes explain less than half of this, and the remainder is unexplained. The sample records some 900,000 clones, roughly 72% of which are singletons. The ten largest account for roughly 1.5% of the sample. Source material: memory CD4+ T cells sorted from blood. Reading the label with the study, this specimen's cell subset or site is: CD45RA-negative fraction. These receptors were collected from a young man in good health.

The chain recombines TRBV5-4 with TRBJ2-1; TRBD2 aligns across 10 bases. From germline, CDR1 is SGHNT and CDR2 YYREEE (reference sequence). This CDR3 region has 17 residues. V gave up 0 bases and J gave up 7 bases; unmatched junction bases: 10. The CDR3 region is CASSLESGGALGNEQFF. Here the CDR3 DNA reads TGTGCCAGCAGCTTGGAGAGCGGGGGGGCCTTGGGTAATGAGCAGTTCTTC. Together with reference TRBV5-4 and TRBJ2-1, the CDR3 gives the full variable domain: ETGVTQSPTHLIKTRGQQVTLRCSSQSGHNTVSWYQQALGQGPQFIFQYYREEENGRGNFPPRFSGLQFPNYSSELNVNALELDDSALYLCASSLESGGALGNEQFFGPGTRLTVL.

This rearrangement joins TRBV5-1 to TRBJ2-3, with 9 positions matching TRBD2. Losses at the gene ends were 6 bases for V and 4 bases for J; bases not matched to a gene: 9. Germline CDR1 is SGHRS and CDR2 is YFSETQ. The CDR3 runs to 15 residues. The CDR3 protein is CASTLDSGGADTQYF. The CDR3, as DNA: TGCGCCAGCACTCTGGATAGCGGGGGCGCAGATACGCAGTATTTT.